The sequence of this TCR beta chain was determined in a study of blood T cell repertoires in COVID-19 (TCRdb year 2020). As for the study more broadly: The collaborator samples originated in the United States, Italy and Spain and spanned the acute and convalescent phases of COVID-19. The material from the prospective study consisted of cDNA or gDNA derived from T cells, B-cell-depleted T cells, or PBMCs. Deeply sampled blood TCRbeta repertoires from subjects exposed to, actively infected with, or recovered from COVID-19 were included in the dataset. The repertoires were made available in a free public database intended to serve as a resource for research on the immune response to SARS-CoV-2. Samples came from the ongoing ImmuneRACE study (first 160 participants) plus 1,254 subjects from 6 global collaborators. A de-identified subject ID, COVID-19 status, age in years and sex were almost always included in the sample metadata. HLA class I and class II types, where available, came from metadata supplied by the sample provider rather than from assay-based typing.

Collaborating institutions collected whole blood in K2EDTA tubes following their own protocols. Collaborator samples were shipped for TCRbeta analysis as frozen whole blood, isolated PBMCs, or DNA extracted from either sample type. Inclusive of the bounding cysteine and phenylalanine, the CDR3 is 15 residues long. Kept here is only the CDR3 DNA, which spans 45 bases and is read in frame from base 1. Ends trimmed: V by 0 bases, J by 9 bases; bases unmatched to a gene: 10. The germline V gene specifies MGHRA as CDR1 and YSYEKL as CDR2. What the study reported, not specific to this receptor: Clinical and demographic metadata were provided uncurated, with the amount varying by source and participant.

The immunoSEQ Assay, a bias-controlled multiplex PCR, was used to amplify TCRbeta CDR3 regions from genomic DNA. The study's processing was this. Within the assay, amplification of reference gene primers was used to estimate how many nucleated cells each sample contained. To quantify the absolute abundance of each unique TCRbeta CDR3 rearrangement, sequence reads were collapsed and filtered. Productive Simpson clonality was computed per sample as the square root of Simpson's diversity index over productive rearrangements. Drawn from immuneACCESS, this table holds only the in-frame rearrangements with V and J called that TCRdb kept. Clones are partly lost; checked studies trace under half to an unresolved V gene and leave the rest unexplained. The V and J calls and clone size are taken from that table; D and trimming were inferred from the DNA. The sample table lists about 100,000 clones, around four fifths of them with a count of one. Jointly, the top ten make up around 15% of the sample.

Points on this clone: It lacks a known antigen. Per-nucleotide qualities are absent, and no much larger clonotype sits a single base away.

The receptor's source is a human donor in a cohort sampled during active COVID-19. The rearranged chain carries TRBV4-1 and TRBJ1-1; 7 nucleotides in the junction match TRBD1. The sequenced sample was peripheral blood. The CDR3 sequence is CASSQDRLQGIKAFF. The nucleotides read TGCGCCAGCAGCCAAGATCGATTACAGGGGATAAAAGCTTTCTTT.